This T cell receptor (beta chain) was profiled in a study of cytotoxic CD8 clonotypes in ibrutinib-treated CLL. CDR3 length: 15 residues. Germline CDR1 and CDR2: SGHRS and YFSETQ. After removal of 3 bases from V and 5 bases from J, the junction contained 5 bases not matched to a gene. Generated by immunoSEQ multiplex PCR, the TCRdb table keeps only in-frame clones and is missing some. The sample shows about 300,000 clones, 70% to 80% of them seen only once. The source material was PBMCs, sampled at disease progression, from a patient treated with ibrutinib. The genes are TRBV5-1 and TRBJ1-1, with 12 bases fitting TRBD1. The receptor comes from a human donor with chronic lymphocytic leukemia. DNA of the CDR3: TGCGCCAGCAGCTCGGGACAGGGGGCTGGGACTGAAGCTTTCTTT. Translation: CASSSGQGAGTEAFF. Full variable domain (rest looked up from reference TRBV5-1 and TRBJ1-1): KAGVTQTPRYLIKTRGQQVTLSCSPISGHRSVSWYQQTPGQGLQFLFEYFSETQRNKGNFPGRFSGRQFSNSRSEMNVSTLELGDSALYLCASSSGQGAGTEAFFGQGTRLTVV.